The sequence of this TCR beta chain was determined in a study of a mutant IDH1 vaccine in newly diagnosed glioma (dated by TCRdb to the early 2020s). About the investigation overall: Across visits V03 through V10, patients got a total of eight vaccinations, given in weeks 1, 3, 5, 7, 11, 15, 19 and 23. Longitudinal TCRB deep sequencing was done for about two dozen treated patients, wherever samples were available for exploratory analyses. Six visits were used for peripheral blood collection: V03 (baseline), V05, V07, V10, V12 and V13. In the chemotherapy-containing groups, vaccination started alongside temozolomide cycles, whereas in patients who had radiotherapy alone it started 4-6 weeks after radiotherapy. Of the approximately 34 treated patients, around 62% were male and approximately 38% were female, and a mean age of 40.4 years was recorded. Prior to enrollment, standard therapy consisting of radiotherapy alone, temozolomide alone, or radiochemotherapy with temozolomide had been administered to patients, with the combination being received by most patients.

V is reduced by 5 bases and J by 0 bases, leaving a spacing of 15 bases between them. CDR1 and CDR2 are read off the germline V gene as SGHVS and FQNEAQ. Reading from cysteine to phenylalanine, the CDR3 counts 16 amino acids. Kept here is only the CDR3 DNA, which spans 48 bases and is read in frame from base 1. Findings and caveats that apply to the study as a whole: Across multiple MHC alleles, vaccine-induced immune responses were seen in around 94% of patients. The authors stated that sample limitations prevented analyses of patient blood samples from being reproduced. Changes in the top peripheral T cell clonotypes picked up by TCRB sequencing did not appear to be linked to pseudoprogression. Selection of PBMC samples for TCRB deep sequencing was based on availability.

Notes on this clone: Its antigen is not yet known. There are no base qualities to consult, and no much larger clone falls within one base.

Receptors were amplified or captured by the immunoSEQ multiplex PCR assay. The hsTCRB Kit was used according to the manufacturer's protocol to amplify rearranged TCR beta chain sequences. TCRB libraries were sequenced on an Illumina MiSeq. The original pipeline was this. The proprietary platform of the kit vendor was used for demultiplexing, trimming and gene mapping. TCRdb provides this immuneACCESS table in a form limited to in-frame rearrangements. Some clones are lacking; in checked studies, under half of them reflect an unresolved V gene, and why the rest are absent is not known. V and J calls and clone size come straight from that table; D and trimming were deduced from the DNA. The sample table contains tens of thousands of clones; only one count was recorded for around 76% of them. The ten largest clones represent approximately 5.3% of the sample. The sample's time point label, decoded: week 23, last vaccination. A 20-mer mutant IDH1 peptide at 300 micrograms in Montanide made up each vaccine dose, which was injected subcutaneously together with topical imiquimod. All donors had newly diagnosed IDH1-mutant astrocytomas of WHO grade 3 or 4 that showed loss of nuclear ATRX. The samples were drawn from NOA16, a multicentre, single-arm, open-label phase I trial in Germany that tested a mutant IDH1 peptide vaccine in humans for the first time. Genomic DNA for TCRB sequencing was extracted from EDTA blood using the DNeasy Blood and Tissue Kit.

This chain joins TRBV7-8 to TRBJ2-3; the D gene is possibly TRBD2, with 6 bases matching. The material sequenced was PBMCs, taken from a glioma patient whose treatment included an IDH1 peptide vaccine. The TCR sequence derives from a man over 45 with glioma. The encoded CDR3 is CASSLRQTSSTDTQYF. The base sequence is TGTGCCAGCAGCCTTAGACAGACTAGTAGCACAGATACGCAGTATTTT.